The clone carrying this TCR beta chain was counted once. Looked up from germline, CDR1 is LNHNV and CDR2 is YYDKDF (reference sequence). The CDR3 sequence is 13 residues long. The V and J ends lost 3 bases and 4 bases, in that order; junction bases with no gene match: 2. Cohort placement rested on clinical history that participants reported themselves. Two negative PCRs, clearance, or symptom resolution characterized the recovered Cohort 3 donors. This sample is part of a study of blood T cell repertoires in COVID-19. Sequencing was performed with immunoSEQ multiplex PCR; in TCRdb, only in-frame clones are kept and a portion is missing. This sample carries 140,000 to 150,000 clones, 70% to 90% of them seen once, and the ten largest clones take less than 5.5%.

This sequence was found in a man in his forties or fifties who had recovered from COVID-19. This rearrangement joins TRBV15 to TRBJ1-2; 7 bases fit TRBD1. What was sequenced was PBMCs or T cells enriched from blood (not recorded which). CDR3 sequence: CATSRGTAYGYTF. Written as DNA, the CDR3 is TGTGCCACCAGCAGGGGGACAGCCTATGGCTACACCTTC.